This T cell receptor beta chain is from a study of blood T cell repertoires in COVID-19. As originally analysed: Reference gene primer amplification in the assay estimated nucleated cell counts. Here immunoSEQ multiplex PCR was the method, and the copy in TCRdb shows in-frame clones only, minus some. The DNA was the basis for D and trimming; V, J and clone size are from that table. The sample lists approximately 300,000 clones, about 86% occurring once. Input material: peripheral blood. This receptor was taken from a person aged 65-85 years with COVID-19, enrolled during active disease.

CDR3 amino acids: CASSSGTGELFF. DNA of the CDR3: TGCGCCAGCAGCTCGGGCACCGGGGAGCTGTTTTTT. The chain combines TRBV5-1 with TRBJ2-2; D unclear. V lost 3 bases, J lost 4 bases, and 4 bases lay in between. CDR1 is SGHRS and CDR2 is YFSETQ in the germline V gene. This CDR3 contains 12 residues.